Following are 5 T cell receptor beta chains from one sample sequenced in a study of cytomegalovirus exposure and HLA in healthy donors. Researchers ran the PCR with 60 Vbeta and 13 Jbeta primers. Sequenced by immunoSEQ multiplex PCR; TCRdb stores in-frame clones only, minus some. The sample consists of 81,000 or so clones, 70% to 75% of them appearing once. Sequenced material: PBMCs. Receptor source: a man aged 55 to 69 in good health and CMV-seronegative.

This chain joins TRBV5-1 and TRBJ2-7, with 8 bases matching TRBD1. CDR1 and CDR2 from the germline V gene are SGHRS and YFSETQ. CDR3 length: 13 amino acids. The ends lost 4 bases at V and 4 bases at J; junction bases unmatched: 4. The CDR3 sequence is CASSGGQGYEQYF. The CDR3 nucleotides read TGCGCCAGCAGCGGAGGACAGGGATACGAGCAGTACTTC.

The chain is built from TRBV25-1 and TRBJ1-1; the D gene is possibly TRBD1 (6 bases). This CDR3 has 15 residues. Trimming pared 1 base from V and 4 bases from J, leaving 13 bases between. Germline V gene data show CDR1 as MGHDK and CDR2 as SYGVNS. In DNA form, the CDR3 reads TGTGCCAGCAGTGAATCTCAGGGGCATGGCACTGAAGCTTTCTTT. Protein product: CASSESQGHGTEAFF.

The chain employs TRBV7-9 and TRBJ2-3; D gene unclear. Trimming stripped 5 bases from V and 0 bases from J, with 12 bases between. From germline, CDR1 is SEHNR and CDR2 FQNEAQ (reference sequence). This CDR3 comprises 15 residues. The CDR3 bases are TGTGCCAGCAGCCCGACTGGTACTAGCACAGATACGCAGTATTTT. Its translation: CASSPTGTSTDTQYF.

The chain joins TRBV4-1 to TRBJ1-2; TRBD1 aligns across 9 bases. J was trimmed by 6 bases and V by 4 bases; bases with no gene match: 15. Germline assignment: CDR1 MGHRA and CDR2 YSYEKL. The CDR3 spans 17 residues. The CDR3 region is CASSRERSGQGEDGYTF. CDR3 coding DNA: TGCGCCAGCAGCCGAGAACGGTCGGGACAGGGCGAGGATGGCTACACCTTC.

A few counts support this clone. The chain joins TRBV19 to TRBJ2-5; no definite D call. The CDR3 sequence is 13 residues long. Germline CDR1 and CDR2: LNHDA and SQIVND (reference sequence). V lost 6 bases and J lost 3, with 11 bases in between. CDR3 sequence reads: CASSTDFEETQYF. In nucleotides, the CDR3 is TGTGCCAGTAGCACTGACTTCGAAGAGACCCAGTACTTC.